The 18 T cell receptor beta chains given below trace back to one sample, sequenced in a study of T cells in Graves' hyperthyroidism and ophthalmopathy. The source material, RNA transcripts, was used to amplify TCR beta CDR3 regions. The study used the HTBI primer set for a first-round RT-PCR of the TCR CDR3. TCRdb processed the multiplex PCR reads anew with MiXCR; each CDR3 protein has one entry. Counted here are a few hundred thousand distinct CDR3 sequences, roughly an eighth occurring once; the ten biggest clones make up approximately 35%. Material for sequencing was blood. All receptors come from a woman aged 40 to 50 with Graves' ophthalmopathy.

The sample holds many counts of this clonotype. The CDR3 nucleotides read TGTGCCAGCAGTCCCGGGGCCGACAATCAGCCCCAGCATTTT. Residues: CASSPGADNQPQHF. The chain couples TRBV27 to TRBJ1-5; a weak D match, TRBD1 (5 bases). Germline CDR1 reads MNHEY; CDR2 reads SMNVEV (reference sequence). The CDR3 consists of 14 residues. The V end lost 5 bases, the J end lost 3 bases, and 11 bases lay between the germline ends.

This clonotype was detected ten times or more. This chain links TRBV2 with TRBJ1-1; D uncertain. Per germline, CDR1 SNHLY and CDR2 FYNNEI. This CDR3 region has 12 residues. V lost 1 base to trimming and J lost 10 bases, with 10 bases between them. CDR3 region: CASSEVGVAAFF. The CDR3 DNA is TGTGCCAGCAGTGAAGTCGGGGTGGCAGCTTTCTTT.

The DNA for the CDR3 is TGTGCCAGTAGTATGGACCAGGGGTTCAATCAGCCCCAGCATTTT. As protein: CASSMDQGFNQPQHF. The rearrangement links TRBV19 to TRBJ1-5, with D possibly TRBD1 on 6 matching bases. The CDR3 length is 15 residues. Germline CDR1 and CDR2: LNHDA and SQIVND (reference sequence). The V and J ends lost 3 bases and 3 bases respectively, with 12 bases between them.

The CDR3 sequence: CSAPWTSGKYEQYF. The CDR3, as DNA: TGCAGTGCTCCCTGGACTAGCGGGAAATACGAGCAGTACTTC. This chain joins TRBV20-1 and TRBJ2-7; TRBD2 agrees at 12 bases. CDR3 length equals 14 residues. From germline, CDR1 is DFQATT and CDR2 SNEGSKA (reference sequence). V gave up 5 bases and J gave up 4 bases; unmatched junction bases: 6.

This clonotype was recorded at least ten times. This chain joins TRBV29-1 and TRBJ2-7, with D perhaps TRBD1 (6 bases). Germline CDR1 and CDR2: SQVTM and ANQGSEA. Trimming shortened V by 5 bases and J by 5 bases, and 13 bases separated the two germline ends. The CDR3 contains 12 residues. CDR3 sequence reads: CSVTGTLDEQYF. The CDR3 DNA is TGCAGCGTTACCGGGACATTGGACGAGCAGTACTTC.

The table lists this clonotype with many counts. This chain joins TRBV24-1 and TRBJ2-1; 8 bases map to TRBD2. Looked up from germline, CDR1 is KGHDR and CDR2 is SFDVKD. The V and J ends lost 4 bases and 0 bases, in that order; junction bases with no gene match: 13. CDR3 size: 19 residues. The CDR3 loop reads CATSESNLAGRGSYNEQFF. CDR3 DNA: TGTGCCACCAGTGAATCGAACTTAGCGGGAAGGGGCTCCTACAATGAGCAGTTCTTC.

This chain joins TRBV28 and TRBJ1-5, with unresolved D. V was shortened by 6 bases and J by 4 bases, with 13 bases between the two germline ends. The germline gives CDR1 MDHEN, CDR2 SYDVKM. The CDR3 sequence is 14 residues long. The CDR3 bases are TGTGCCAGCAGGCTAATACAGCTTAATCAGCCCCAGCATTTT. Translating it yields CASRLIQLNQPQHF.

CDR3 amino acids: CASSLASRGRPSFPDTQYF. For the CDR3, the DNA is TGTGCCAGCAGCTTGGCGTCCAGGGGTCGGCCTAGTTTCCCAGATACGCAGTATTTT. The J gene is TRBJ2-3, the V gene TRBV13; a possible D gene is TRBD1 (6 bases). The CDR3 extends over 19 amino acids. CDR1 and CDR2 (germline): PRHDT, FYEKMQ (reference sequence). V gave up 3 bases and J gave up 4 bases, with 26 bases separating them.

About this clonotype: Mismatch with germline at one junction end may stem from a read error. The chain uses TRBV20-1 and TRBJ2-5; D is uncertain. CDR1 is DFQATT and CDR2 is SNEGSKA in the germline V gene (reference sequence). This CDR3 is built from 15 residues. The CDR3 nucleotides read TGCAGTGCTACCCCCCTAGAATCCAGCCAAGAGGCCCAGTACTTC. This gives the protein CSATPLESSQEAQYF.

The sample holds a few counts of this clonotype. The genes are TRBV20-1 and TRBJ1-6, with no clear D. The V gene lost 8 bases and the J gene lost 0 bases, with 14 bases spanning the gap. The CDR3 runs 15 residues. Germline CDR1 DFQATT, CDR2 SNEGSKA (reference sequence). This CDR3 is CSPRPLSSYNSPLHF. The CDR3 DNA reads as TGCAGTCCGCGACCCTTGAGCTCCTATAATTCACCCCTCCACTTT.

This clonotype was counted a few times. The chain combines TRBV11-3 with TRBJ2-2, with D uncertain. V was pared by 3 bases and J by 6 bases, with 11 bases between. The CDR3 length is 14 residues. Germline CDR1 is SGHNT and CDR2 is YENEEA. The CDR3 spells CASSLAGKSGELFF. CDR3 bases: TGTGCCAGCAGCTTGGCAGGCAAATCCGGGGAGCTGTTTTTT.

There are many counts of this clonotype. This chain joins TRBV11-2 and TRBJ1-1; TRBD1 agrees at 8 bases. V shed 5 bases and J 0 bases; nucleotides not matched to a gene: 5. Germline V gene sequence: CDR1 SGHAT, CDR2 FQNNGV. This CDR3 region has 15 residues. This chain's CDR3 is CASSPRTGMNTEAFF. DNA of the CDR3: TGTGCCAGCAGCCCGCGGACAGGGATGAACACTGAAGCTTTCTTT.

The chain couples TRBV7-2 to TRBJ2-4, with TRBD2 matching over 7 bases. The CDR3 loop spans 19 amino acids. J gave up 0 bases and V 1 base, and 12 bases lay outside the gene matches. Germline CDR1 reads SGHTA; CDR2 reads FQGNSA. CDR3 in amino acids: CASSLVERGGTLAKNIQYF. The DNA for the CDR3 is TGTGCCAGCAGCTTAGTCGAGCGGGGCGGCACCCTAGCCAAAAACATTCAGTACTTC.

Many counts were recorded for this clonotype. The chain joins TRBV6-5 to TRBJ1-2; TRBD1 matches at 9 bases. J was trimmed by 4 bases and V by 0 bases; bases with no gene match: 9. The CDR3 runs 17 residues. CDR1 and CDR2 (germline): MNHEY, SVGAGI. Here the CDR3 DNA reads TGTGCCAGCAGTTACTCAACCGGGACAGGGCCTGGCTATGGCTACACCTTC. Translating gives CASSYSTGTGPGYGYTF.

This clonotype occurred many times. The chain employs TRBV12-3 or TRBV12-4 and TRBJ2-2; D uncertain. This CDR3 comprises 11 residues. Trimming took off 10 bases at V and 6 bases at J, with 9 bases between the two ends. The CDR3 nucleotides are TGTGCCATTAGGGCAGCCGGGGAGCTGTTTTTT. Protein: CAIRAAGELFF.

This clonotype has ten or more counts. The chain combines TRBV6-1 with TRBJ1-4; 8 bases align to TRBD1. CDR1 is MNHNS, CDR2 SASEGT, per germline. The CDR3 loop spans 17 amino acids. The V segment lost 6 bases and the J segment 8 bases; nucleotides outside the gene matches: 17. This CDR3 reads CASRETGTGAWGEKLFF. CDR3 nucleotides: TGTGCCAGCAGGGAAACCGGGACAGGTGCTTGGGGCGAAAAACTGTTTTTT.

V and J are TRBV4-1 and TRBJ2-7, with 10 bases identical to TRBD2. V gave up 4 bases and J gave up 1 base; unmatched junction bases: 7. Germline V gives CDR1 MGHRA, CDR2 YSYEKL. The CDR3 totals 16 residues. CDR3 amino acids: CASSRRTSGLSYEQYF. CDR3 bases: TGCGCCAGCAGCCGCCGGACTAGCGGTCTTTCCTACGAGCAGTACTTC.

This clonotype was seen more than once but under ten times. V gene TRBV20-1 combines with J gene TRBJ1-3, with D hard to call. Trimming took off 8 bases at V and 4 bases at J, with 12 bases between the two ends. Germline V gives CDR1 DFQATT, CDR2 SNEGSKA (reference sequence). There are 12 residues in the CDR3. The CDR3 reads CSFQRGGNTIYF. The CDR3, as DNA: TGCAGTTTCCAACGGGGAGGAAACACCATATATTTT.